In this sample, the clone carrying this T cell receptor beta chain turned up once. Its matching antigen is unknown. This PCR relied on a set of 60 Vbeta primers and 13 Jbeta primers. TCRdb's table, derived via immunoSEQ multiplex PCR, lists solely in-frame clones and lacks some. The table has 70,000 to 80,000 clones, about 78% seen once. The CDR3 is 14 amino acids. CDR1 and CDR2 (germline): SGHNT, YYREEE (reference sequence). These data belong to a study of cytomegalovirus exposure and HLA in healthy donors. Findings and limits, study-wide: By HLA locus, TCR association rates varied in a later analysis, with DRB1 showing the most and HLA-C the fewest. Across donors, most TCRs were seen rarely, yet some public ones were widespread. Specific recognition of CMV antigens was confirmed in vitro for a few chains (all CMV-associated). The classifier was said to identify cytomegalovirus status with high specificity and sensitivity.

What was sequenced was PBMCs. This chain joins TRBV5-4 and TRBJ2-5; perhaps TRBD1 as D (5 bases). The J call may be mistaken, given a closer DNA end match to TRBJ2-7. The origin of this receptor is a woman in her forties in good health and CMV-seropositive. CDR3 DNA: TGTGCCAGCAGCTTGGTGGCAGGGATGAACGAGCAGTACTTC. Protein: CASSLVAGMNEQYF.